This TCR beta chain was identified in a study of T cells in Graves' hyperthyroidism and ophthalmopathy. TCR beta CDR3 regions were amplified from RNA transcripts. Initially, a first-round RT-PCR of the TCR CDR3 employed the HTBI primer set. TCRdb recomputed calls from the multiplex PCR reads with MiXCR, one row per CDR3 protein. The data contain fewer than 110,000 distinct CDR3 sequences, roughly 15% of them singletons. It was 8 to 10 ml of fresh peripheral blood that supplied the PBMCs. Ten or more counts support this clonotype. V lost 0 bases and J lost 10, with 13 bases in between. The V gene's germline CDR1 is MDHEN and CDR2 SYDVKM. The CDR3 totals 15 residues.

The TCR sequence derives from a woman in her fifties or sixties with Graves' hyperthyroidism. This rearrangement joins TRBV28 to TRBJ1-6; D is unclear. The sequenced material came from blood. CDR3 nucleotides: TGTGCCAGCAGTTTATGGGGAGGAAGAAACTCACCCCTCCACTTT. Translated: CASSLWGGRNSPLHF.